The rows below give T cell receptor beta chains drawn from one sample of a study of blood T cells in healthy people across ages. TCRdb re-called the 5' RACE reads through MiXCR, storing one row per CDR3 protein. This sample has about 1.6 million distinct CDR3 sequences, with 30% to 40% found just once. Sequenced material: blood. These receptors originate from a woman aged 25 to 45 in good health. Each CDR3 is given with its conserved first and last residue.

len: 13
j_gene: TRBJ1-1
v_gene: TRBV29-1
CDR3aa: CSVDHREGTEAFF

len: 14
j_gene: TRBJ1-2
v_gene: TRBV20-1
CDR3aa: CSAREGGRNYGYTF

len: 18
j_gene: TRBJ2-5
v_gene: TRBV12-3/TRBV12-4
CDR3aa: CASSFPFGAGGFWETQYF

len: 14
j_gene: TRBJ2-7
v_gene: TRBV20-1
CDR3aa: CSARDLTGSYEQYF

len: 16
j_gene: TRBJ2-1
v_gene: TRBV20-1
CDR3aa: CSASPYRGGSYNEQFF

len: 16
j_gene: TRBJ2-3
v_gene: TRBV4-2
CDR3aa: CASSQEIWREGDTQYF

len: 18
j_gene: TRBJ2-5
v_gene: TRBV6-1
CDR3aa: CASSKSPGLAGGRETQYF

len: 12
j_gene: TRBJ1-6
v_gene: TRBV30
CDR3aa: CASDRRGRALHF

len: 17
j_gene: TRBJ2-3
v_gene: TRBV20-1
CDR3aa: CSARGLAGGPEQDTQYF

len: 14
j_gene: TRBJ2-7
v_gene: TRBV5-1
CDR3aa: CASSERFHGDEQYF

len: 15
j_gene: TRBJ1-1
v_gene: TRBV7-2
CDR3aa: CASSPLGTRNTEAFF

len: 15
j_gene: TRBJ1-1
v_gene: TRBV6-2/TRBV6-3
CDR3aa: CASSYSGGVVAEAFF

len: 16
j_gene: TRBJ2-3
v_gene: TRBV20-1
CDR3aa: CSASGLGQTSTDTQYF

len: 15
j_gene: TRBJ2-1
v_gene: TRBV20-1
CDR3aa: CSAMRLAGGGSEQFF

len: 15
j_gene: TRBJ2-1
v_gene: TRBV28
CDR3aa: CASQFFSGSFNEQFF

len: 14
j_gene: TRBJ2-1
v_gene: TRBV29-1
CDR3aa: CSVARRGPYNEQFF

len: 16
j_gene: TRBJ2-1
v_gene: TRBV7-9
CDR3aa: CASSLEGLAASNEQFF

len: 15
j_gene: TRBJ2-1
v_gene: TRBV27
CDR3aa: CASTWSTSGRTEQFF

len: 12
j_gene: TRBJ2-7
v_gene: TRBV29-1
CDR3aa: CSVGDGTGEQYF

len: 15
j_gene: TRBJ2-4
v_gene: TRBV5-1
CDR3aa: CASSRRVAGEDIQYF

len: 15
j_gene: TRBJ2-1
v_gene: TRBV5-6
CDR3aa: CASSLADRGGSEQFF

len: 17
j_gene: TRBJ2-4
v_gene: TRBV29-1
CDR3aa: CSVVPETSGIGKNIQYF

len: 15
j_gene: TRBJ1-2
v_gene: TRBV27
CDR3aa: CASTRSGTANYGYTF

len: 16
j_gene: TRBJ1-1
v_gene: TRBV6-5
CDR3aa: CASSYTPGEVNTEAFF

len: 18
j_gene: TRBJ2-1
v_gene: TRBV3-1
CDR3aa: CASSQVAGTSGRNNEQFF

len: 15
j_gene: TRBJ1-5
v_gene: TRBV6-6
CDR3aa: CASSTTTDSNQPQHF

len: 14
j_gene: TRBJ2-7
v_gene: TRBV7-2
CDR3aa: CASSLGGGRVEQYF

len: 15
j_gene: TRBJ2-7
v_gene: TRBV6-5
CDR3aa: CASSASWGGGNEQYF

len: 16
j_gene: TRBJ2-7
v_gene: TRBV6-2/TRBV6-3
CDR3aa: CASTLAVRDRTYEQYF

len: 16
j_gene: TRBJ1-2
v_gene: TRBV7-9
CDR3aa: CASSPPTGDSGYGYTF

len: 14
j_gene: TRBJ1-4
v_gene: TRBV29-1
CDR3aa: CSVEEKRGPEKLFF

len: 16
j_gene: TRBJ2-1
v_gene: TRBV6-1
CDR3aa: CASVLGRAGGNNEQFF

len: 11
j_gene: TRBJ1-1
v_gene: TRBV20-1
CDR3aa: CSAITGSGAFF

len: 12
j_gene: TRBJ1-2
v_gene: TRBV29-1
CDR3aa: CSVRRESDGYTF

len: 12
j_gene: TRBJ2-3
v_gene: TRBV20-1
CDR3aa: CSANPGGDTQYF

len: 16
j_gene: TRBJ1-1
v_gene: TRBV14
CDR3aa: CASSPQPDRLNTEAFF

len: 14
j_gene: TRBJ2-5
v_gene: TRBV20-1
CDR3aa: CSANNRGGVETQYF

len: 14
j_gene: -
v_gene: TRBV6-2/TRBV6-3
CDR3aa: CASSPSRSYNEQYF

len: 14
j_gene: TRBJ2-5
v_gene: TRBV25-1
CDR3aa: CASSEVSQWETQYF

len: 19
j_gene: TRBJ2-7
v_gene: TRBV25-1
CDR3aa: CASRRFDSFRLPRSYEQYF

len: 17
j_gene: TRBJ2-5
v_gene: TRBV2
CDR3aa: CASSELGLAGGQETQYF

len: 18
j_gene: TRBJ1-1
v_gene: TRBV7-9
CDR3aa: CASSFQGGWTGTSTEAFF

len: 16
j_gene: -
v_gene: TRBV7-9
CDR3aa: CASSLAGGGFGETQYF

len: 14
j_gene: TRBJ1-1
v_gene: TRBV7-9
CDR3aa: CASSFYNFGPQAFF

len: 12
j_gene: TRBJ2-4
v_gene: TRBV20-1
CDR3aa: CSASDDFSIQYF

len: 13
j_gene: TRBJ1-1
v_gene: TRBV18
CDR3aa: CASSPVWNTEAFF

len: 15
j_gene: TRBJ2-7
v_gene: TRBV9
CDR3aa: CASSPRGDWGYEQYF

len: 13
j_gene: TRBJ1-4
v_gene: TRBV7-2
CDR3aa: CASSTSWNEKLFF

len: 16
j_gene: TRBJ2-5
v_gene: TRBV6-2/TRBV6-3
CDR3aa: CASSPGQGLTEETQYF

len: 15
j_gene: TRBJ2-2
v_gene: TRBV12-3/TRBV12-4
CDR3aa: CASSRGTPQAGELFF

len: 14
j_gene: TRBJ1-1
v_gene: TRBV11-2
CDR3aa: CASSLGDSNTEAFF